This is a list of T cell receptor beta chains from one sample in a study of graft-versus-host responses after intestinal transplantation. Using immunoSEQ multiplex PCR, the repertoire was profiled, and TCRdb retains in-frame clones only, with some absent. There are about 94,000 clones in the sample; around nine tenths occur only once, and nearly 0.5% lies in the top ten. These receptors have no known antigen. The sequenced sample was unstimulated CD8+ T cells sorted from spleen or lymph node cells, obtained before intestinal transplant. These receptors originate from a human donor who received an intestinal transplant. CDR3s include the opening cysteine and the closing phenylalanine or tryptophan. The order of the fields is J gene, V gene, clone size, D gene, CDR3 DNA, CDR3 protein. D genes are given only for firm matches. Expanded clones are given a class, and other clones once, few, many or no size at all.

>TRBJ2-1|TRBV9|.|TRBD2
TGTGCCAGCAGCCCTGCACTAGCGGGTGGATACAATGAGCAGTTCTTC
CASSPALAGGYNEQFF
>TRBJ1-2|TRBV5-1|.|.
TGCGCCAGCAGCTTCACAGGGCAATACGGCTACACCTTC
CASSFTGQYGYTF
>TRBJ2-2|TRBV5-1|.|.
TGCGCCAGCAGCTCCTCACAGGGAGCCACCGGGGAGCTGTTTTTT
CASSSSQGATGELFF
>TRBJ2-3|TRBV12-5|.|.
TGTGCTAGTGGTTTGGTTCCTACAGGAGCTAGCACAGATACGCAGTATTTT
CASGLVPTGASTDTQYF
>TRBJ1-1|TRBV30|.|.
TGTGCCTGGAGCGCGATCACAGGGGAAGCTTTCTTT
CAWSAITGEAFF
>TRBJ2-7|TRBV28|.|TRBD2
TGTGCCAGTAGCGGGCCTCCCTACGAGCAGTACTTC
CASSGPPYEQYF
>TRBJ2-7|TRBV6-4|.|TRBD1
TGTGCCAGCAGTCCGGGACAGGGGGCCTACGAGCAGTACTTC
CASSPGQGAYEQYF
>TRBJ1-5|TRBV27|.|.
TGTGCCAGCAGTTTATCCTACAATCAGCCCCAGCATTTT
CASSLSYNQPQHF
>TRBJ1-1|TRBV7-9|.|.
TGTGCCAGCGGGGCATTCTTTGAAGCTTTCTTT
CASGAFFEAFF
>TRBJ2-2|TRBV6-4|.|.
TGTGCCAGCAGAGGAACAGACACCGGGGAGCTGTTTTTT
CASRGTDTGELFF
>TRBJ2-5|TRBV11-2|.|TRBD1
TGTGCCAGCAGCTTAGACCCCCCTGACAGGGTCCCCCAAGAGACCCAGTACTTC
CASSLDPPDRVPQETQYF
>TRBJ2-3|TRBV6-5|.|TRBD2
TGTGCCAGCAGTTGGGGTAGCGGGGCCACAGATACGCAGTATTTT
CASSWGSGATDTQYF
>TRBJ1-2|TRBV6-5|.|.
TGTGCCAGCAGTTACTCTAAGGGAGTCGGCTATGGCTACACCTTC
CASSYSKGVGYGYTF
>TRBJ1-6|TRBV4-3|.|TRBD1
TGCGCCAGCAGCCAAGGGGGACAGGGGAATTCACCCCTCCACTTT
CASSQGGQGNSPLHF
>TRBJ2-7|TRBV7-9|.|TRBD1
TGTGCCAGCAGACAGGGGACGGGCGAGCAGTACTTC
CASRQGTGEQYF
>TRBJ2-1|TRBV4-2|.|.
TGTGCCAGCAGCCAAGAGAGGTCGAAGGAGCAGTTCTTC
CASSQERSKEQFF
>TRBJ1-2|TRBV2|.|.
TGTGCCAGGATACAGGATAACTATGGCTACACCTTC
CARIQDNYGYTF
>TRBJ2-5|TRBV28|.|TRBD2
TGTGCCAGCAGTTTCCCCAGGGAGGGGTGGGAGACCCAGTACTTC
CASSFPREGWETQYF
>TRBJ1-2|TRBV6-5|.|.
TGTGCCAGCAGTTACGGGACAACCTATGGCTACACCTTC
CASSYGTTYGYTF
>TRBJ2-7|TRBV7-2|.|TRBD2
TGTGCCAGCAGCCCTACGGGGGGGAGCTCCTACGAGCAGTACTTC
CASSPTGGSSYEQYF
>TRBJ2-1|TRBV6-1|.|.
TGTGCCAGCAGTGAAGCGCTAGGGGCCTCCTACAATGAGCAGTTCTTC
CASSEALGASYNEQFF
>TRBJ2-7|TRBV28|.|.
TGTGCCAGCAGTCCCGGCTACGAGCAGTACTTC
CASSPGYEQYF
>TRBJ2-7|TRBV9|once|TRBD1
TGTGCCAGCAGCGGCCGGGACAGCTCCTACGAGCAGTACTTC
CASSGRDSSYEQYF
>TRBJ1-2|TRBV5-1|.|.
TGCGCCAGCAGCCCGCACCAAGGGGGGGAAAACTATGGCTACACCTTC
CASSPHQGGENYGYTF
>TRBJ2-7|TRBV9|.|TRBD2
TGTGCCAGCAGCGCCCAGGGGGGACTAGCGGTCTACGAGCAGTACTTC
CASSAQGGLAVYEQYF
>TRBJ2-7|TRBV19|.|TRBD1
TGTGCCAGTAGTCAGGGGACAGGCTACGAGCAGTACTTC
CASSQGTGYEQYF
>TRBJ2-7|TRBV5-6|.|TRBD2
TGTGCCAGCAGCCTCCCCTCTAGCGGACTCTCCTACGAGCAGTACTTC
CASSLPSSGLSYEQYF
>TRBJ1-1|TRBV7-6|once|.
TGTGCCAGCAGCTTAGTTTCCGGGATTAAGGGAGCTTTCTTT
CASSLVSGIKGAFF